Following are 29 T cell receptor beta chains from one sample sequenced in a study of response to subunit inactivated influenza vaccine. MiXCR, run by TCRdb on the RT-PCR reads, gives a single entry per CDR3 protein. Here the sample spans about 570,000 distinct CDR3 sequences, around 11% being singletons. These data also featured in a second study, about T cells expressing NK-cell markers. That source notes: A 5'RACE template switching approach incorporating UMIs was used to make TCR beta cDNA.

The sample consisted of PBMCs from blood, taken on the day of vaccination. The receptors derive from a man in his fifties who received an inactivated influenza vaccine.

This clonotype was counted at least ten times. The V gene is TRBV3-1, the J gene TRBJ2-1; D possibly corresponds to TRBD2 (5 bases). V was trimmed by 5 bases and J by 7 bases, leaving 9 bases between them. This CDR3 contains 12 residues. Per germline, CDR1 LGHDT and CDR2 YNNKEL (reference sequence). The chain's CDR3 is CASSYRGNEQFF. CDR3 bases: TGTGCCAGCAGCTACAGAGGGAATGAGCAGTTCTTC.

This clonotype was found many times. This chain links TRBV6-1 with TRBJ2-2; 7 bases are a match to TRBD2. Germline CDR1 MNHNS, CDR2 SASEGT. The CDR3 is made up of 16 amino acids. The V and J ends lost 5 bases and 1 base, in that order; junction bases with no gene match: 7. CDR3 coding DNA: TGTGCCAGCAGTCCATGGGGAGGGAAGAACACCGGGGAGCTGTTTTTT. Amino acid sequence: CASSPWGGKNTGELFF.

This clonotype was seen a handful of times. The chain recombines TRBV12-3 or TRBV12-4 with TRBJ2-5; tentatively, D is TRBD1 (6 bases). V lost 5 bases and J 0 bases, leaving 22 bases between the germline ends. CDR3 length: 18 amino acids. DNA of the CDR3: TGTGCCAGCAGTAAACCACGCCACAGGGTAACATACCAAGAGACCCAGTACTTC. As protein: CASSKPRHRVTYQETQYF.

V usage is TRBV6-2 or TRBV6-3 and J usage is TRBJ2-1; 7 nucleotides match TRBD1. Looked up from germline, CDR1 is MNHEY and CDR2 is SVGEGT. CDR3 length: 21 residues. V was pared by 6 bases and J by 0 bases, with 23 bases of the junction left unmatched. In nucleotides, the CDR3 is TGTGCCAGCAGACATTCGATCTGGAGAACAGGGGTAGGGGTCTCCTACAATGAGCAGTTCTTC. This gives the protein CASRHSIWRTGVGVSYNEQFF.

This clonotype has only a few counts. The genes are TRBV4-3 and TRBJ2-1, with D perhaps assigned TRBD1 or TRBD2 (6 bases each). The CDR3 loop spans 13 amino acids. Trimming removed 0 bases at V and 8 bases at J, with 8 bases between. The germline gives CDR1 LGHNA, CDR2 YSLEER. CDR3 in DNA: TGCGCCAGCAGCCAAGACGGGGGCGATGAGCAGTTCTTC. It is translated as CASSQDGGDEQFF.

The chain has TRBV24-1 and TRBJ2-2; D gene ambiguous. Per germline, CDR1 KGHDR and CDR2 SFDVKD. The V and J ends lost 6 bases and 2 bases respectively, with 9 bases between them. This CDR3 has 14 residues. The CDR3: CATSRDTNTGELFF. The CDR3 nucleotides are TGTGCCACCAGTAGAGACACAAACACCGGGGAGCTGTTTTTT.

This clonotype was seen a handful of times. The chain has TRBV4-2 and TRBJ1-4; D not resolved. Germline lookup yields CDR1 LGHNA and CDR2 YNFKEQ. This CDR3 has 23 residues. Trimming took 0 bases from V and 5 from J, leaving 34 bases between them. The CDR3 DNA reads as TGTGCCAGCAGCCAAGATCGGACCTACACAAGATCCCGGTCAAAGGTGATAAATGAAAAACTGTTTTTT. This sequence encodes CASSQDRTYTRSRSKVINEKLFF.

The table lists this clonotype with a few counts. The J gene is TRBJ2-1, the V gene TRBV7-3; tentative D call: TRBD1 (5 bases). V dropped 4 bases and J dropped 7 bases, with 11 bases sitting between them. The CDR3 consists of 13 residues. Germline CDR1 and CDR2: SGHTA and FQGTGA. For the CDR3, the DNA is TGTGCCAGCAGCTATTTAGGGGAAAATGAGCAGTTCTTC. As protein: CASSYLGENEQFF.

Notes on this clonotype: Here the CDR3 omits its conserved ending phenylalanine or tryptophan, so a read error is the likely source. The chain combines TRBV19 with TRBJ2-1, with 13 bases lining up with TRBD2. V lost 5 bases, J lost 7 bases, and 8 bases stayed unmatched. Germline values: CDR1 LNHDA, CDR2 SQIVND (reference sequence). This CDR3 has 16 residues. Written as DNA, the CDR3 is TGTGCCAGTAGTGCGCGGACTAGCGGGAGAAAAAATGAGCAGTTCATC. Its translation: CASSARTSGRKNEQFI.

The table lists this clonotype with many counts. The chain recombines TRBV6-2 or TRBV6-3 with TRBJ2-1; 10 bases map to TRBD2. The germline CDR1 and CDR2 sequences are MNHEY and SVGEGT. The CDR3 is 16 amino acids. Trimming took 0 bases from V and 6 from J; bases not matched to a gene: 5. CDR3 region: CASSYSPSGSSNEQFF. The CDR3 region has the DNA TGTGCCAGCAGTTACTCCCCTAGCGGGAGTTCCAATGAGCAGTTCTTC.

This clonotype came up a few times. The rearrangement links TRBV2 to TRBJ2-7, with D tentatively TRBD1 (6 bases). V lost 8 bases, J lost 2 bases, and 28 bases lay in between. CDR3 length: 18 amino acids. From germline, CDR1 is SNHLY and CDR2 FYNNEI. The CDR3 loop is CASLYAPTDSPGAYEQYF. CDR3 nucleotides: TGTGCCAGCTTATACGCCCCCACGGACAGCCCAGGGGCCTACGAGCAGTACTTC.

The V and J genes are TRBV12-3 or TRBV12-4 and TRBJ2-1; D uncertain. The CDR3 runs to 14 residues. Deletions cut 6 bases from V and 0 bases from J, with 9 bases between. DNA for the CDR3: TGTGCCAGCAGCTACTCGAGCTCCTACAATGAGCAGTTCTTC. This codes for CASSYSSSYNEQFF.

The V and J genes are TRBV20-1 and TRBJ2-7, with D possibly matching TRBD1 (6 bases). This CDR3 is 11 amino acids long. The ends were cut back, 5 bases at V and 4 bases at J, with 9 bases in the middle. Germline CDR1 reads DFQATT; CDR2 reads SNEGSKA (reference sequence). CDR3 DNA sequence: TGCAGTGCTCTCGACAGGTACGAGCAGTACTTC. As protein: CSALDRYEQYF.

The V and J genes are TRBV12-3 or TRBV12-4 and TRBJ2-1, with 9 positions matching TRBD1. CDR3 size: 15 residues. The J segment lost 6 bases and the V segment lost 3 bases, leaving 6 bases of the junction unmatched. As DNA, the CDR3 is TGTGCCAGCAGTTTCCCGGGACAGGGCTTCAATGAGCAGTTCTTC. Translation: CASSFPGQGFNEQFF.

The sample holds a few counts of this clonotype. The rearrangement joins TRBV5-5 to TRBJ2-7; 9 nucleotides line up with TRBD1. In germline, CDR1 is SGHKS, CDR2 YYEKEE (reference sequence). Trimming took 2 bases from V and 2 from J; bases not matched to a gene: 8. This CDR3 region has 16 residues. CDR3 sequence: CASSFPRDRATYEQYF. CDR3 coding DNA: TGTGCCAGCAGCTTCCCCCGGGACAGGGCGACCTACGAGCAGTACTTC. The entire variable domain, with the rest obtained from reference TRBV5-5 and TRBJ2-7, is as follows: DAGVTQSPTHLIKTRGQQVTLRCSPISGHKSVSWYQQVLGQGPQFIFQYYEKEERGRGNFPDRFSARQFPNYSSELNVNALLLGDSALYLCASSFPRDRATYEQYFGPGTRLTVT.

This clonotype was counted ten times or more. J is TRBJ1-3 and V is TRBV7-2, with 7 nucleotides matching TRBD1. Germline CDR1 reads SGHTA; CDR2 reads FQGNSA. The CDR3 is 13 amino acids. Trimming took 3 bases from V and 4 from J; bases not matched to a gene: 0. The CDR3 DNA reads TGTGCCAGCAGCTTGGGACAGGGAAACACCATATATTTT. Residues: CASSLGQGNTIYF.

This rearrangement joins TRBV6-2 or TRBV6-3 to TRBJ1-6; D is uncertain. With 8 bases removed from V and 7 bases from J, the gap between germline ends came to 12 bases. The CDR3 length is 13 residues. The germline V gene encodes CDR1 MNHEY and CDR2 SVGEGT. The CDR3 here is CASVRGKNSPLHF. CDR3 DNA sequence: TGTGCCAGCGTACGGGGTAAGAATTCACCCCTCCACTTT.

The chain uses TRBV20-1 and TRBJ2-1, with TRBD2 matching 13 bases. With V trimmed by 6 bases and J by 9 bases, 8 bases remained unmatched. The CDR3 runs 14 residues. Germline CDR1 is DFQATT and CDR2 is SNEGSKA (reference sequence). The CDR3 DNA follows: TGCAGTGCAAAAACTAGCGGGAGGGCCCTTGAGCAGTTCTTC. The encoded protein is CSAKTSGRALEQFF.

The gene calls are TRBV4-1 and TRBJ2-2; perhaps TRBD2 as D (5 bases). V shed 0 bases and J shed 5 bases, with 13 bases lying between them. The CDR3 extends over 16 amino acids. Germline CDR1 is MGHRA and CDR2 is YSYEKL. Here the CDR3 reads CASSQEPGKVTGELFF. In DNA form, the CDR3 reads TGCGCCAGCAGCCAAGAGCCGGGGAAGGTTACCGGGGAGCTGTTTTTT.

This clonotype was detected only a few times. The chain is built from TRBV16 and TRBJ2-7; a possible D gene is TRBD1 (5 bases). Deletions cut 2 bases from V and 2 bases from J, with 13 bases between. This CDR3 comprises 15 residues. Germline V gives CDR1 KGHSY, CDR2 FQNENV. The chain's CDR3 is CASSQEWTPTYEQYF. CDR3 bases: TGTGCCAGCAGCCAAGAGTGGACACCCACCTACGAGCAGTACTTC.

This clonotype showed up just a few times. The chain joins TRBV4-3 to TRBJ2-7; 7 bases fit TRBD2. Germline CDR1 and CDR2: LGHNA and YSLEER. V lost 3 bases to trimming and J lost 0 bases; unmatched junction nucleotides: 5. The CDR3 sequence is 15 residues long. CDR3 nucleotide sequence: TGCGCCAGCAGCCACGGTTGGGGGGGCTCCTACGAGCAGTACTTC. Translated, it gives CASSHGWGGSYEQYF.

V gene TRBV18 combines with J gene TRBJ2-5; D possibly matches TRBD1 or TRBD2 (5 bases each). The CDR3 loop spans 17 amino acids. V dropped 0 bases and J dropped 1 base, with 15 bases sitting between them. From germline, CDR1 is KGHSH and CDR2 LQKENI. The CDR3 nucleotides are TGTGCCAGCTCACCACCGAGGGGATCGGGGTCCCAAGAGACCCAGTACTTC. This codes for CASSPPRGSGSQETQYF.

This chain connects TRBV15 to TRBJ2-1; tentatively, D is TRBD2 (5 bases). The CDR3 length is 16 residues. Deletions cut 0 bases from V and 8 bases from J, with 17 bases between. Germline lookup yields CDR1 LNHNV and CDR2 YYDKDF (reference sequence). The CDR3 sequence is CATSRDRKGGSDEQFF. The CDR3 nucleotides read TGTGCCACCAGCAGAGATCGGAAGGGTGGGAGCGATGAGCAGTTCTTC.

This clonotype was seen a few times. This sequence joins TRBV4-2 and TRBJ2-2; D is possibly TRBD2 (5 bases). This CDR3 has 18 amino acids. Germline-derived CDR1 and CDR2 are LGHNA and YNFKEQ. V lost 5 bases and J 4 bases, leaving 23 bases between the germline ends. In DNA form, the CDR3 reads TGTGCCAGCAGCGCAAGATTGAGGGCCCCCACGGGCACCGGGGAGCTGTTTTTT. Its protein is CASSARLRAPTGTGELFF.

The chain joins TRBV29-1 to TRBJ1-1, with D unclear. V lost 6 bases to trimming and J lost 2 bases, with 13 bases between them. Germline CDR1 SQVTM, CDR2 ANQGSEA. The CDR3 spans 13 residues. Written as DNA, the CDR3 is TGCAGCGTGCTCCCGCGCCCAAACACTGAAGCTTTCTTT. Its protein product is CSVLPRPNTEAFF.

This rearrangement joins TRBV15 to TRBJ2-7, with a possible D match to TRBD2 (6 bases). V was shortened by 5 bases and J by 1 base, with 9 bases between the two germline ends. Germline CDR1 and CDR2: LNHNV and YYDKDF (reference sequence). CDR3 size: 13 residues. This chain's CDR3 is CATSAGLSYEQYF. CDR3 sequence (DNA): TGTGCCACCAGCGCAGGACTATCCTACGAGCAGTACTTC.

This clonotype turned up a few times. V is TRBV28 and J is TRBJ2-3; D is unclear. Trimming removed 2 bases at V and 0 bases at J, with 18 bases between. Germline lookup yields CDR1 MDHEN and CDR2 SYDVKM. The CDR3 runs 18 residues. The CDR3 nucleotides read TGTGCCAGCAGTTTACCATTGAGAGTCACGCCTAGCACAGATACGCAGTATTTT. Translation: CASSLPLRVTPSTDTQYF.

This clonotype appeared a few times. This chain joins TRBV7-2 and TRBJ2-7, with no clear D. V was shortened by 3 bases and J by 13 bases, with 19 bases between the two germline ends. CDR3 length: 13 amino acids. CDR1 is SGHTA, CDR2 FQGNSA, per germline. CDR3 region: CASSFLTYDDRYF. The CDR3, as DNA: TGTGCCAGCAGCTTCCTAACATACGACGATCGATACTTC.

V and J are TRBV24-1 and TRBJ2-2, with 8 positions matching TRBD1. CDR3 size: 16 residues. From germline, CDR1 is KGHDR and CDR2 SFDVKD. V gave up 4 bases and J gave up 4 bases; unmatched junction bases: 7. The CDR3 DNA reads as TGTGCCACCAGTGAACGGACAGGGAGGAGCACCGGGGAGCTGTTTTTT. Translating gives CATSERTGRSTGELFF.